Listed here are 14 T cell receptor beta chains from one sample, sequenced in a study of cytomegalovirus exposure and HLA in healthy donors. This PCR relied on a set of 60 Vbeta primers and 13 Jbeta primers. Libraries were prepared by immunoSEQ multiplex PCR; TCRdb keeps only in-frame clonotypes and omits some of them. The table includes almost 200,000 clones, just over 75% detected once. The sequenced sample was PBMCs. Receptor source: a man between 25 and 39 years old in good health and CMV-seronegative.

This rearrangement joins TRBV7-6 to TRBJ2-7, with 9 bases aligning to TRBD2. This CDR3 is built from 15 residues. V gave up 2 bases and J gave up 3 bases; unmatched junction bases: 5. The V gene's germline CDR1 is SGHVS and CDR2 FNYEAQ. Here the CDR3 DNA reads TGTGCCAGCAGCTTACGGACTAGCGCAGACTACGAGCAGTACTTC. Protein product: CASSLRTSADYEQYF.

The rearrangement uses TRBV19 and TRBJ2-7; D might be TRBD2 (5 bases). Germline CDR1 and CDR2: LNHDA and SQIVND (reference sequence). Trimming stripped 5 bases from V and 12 bases from J, with 23 bases between. The CDR3 sequence is 14 residues long. CDR3 in DNA: TGTGCCAGTAGTGAGGGAGCTACCCCTACATATTCGTACTTC. It specifies CASSEGATPTYSYF.

This chain links TRBV6-1 with TRBJ1-2; unclear D gene. Germline CDR1 is MNHNS and CDR2 is SASEGT. The CDR3 extends over 14 amino acids. Trimming took off 1 base at V and 4 bases at J, with 10 bases between the two ends. The CDR3 sequence is CASSEVGIIYGYTF. In DNA form, the CDR3 reads TGTGCCAGCAGTGAAGTGGGCATAATCTATGGCTACACCTTC.

This chain connects TRBV10-2 to TRBJ1-1; perhaps TRBD1 as D (6 bases). Deletions cut 7 bases from V and 6 bases from J, with 18 bases between. This CDR3 has 14 residues. Germline V CDR1 and CDR2: WSHSY, SAAADI. The DNA for the CDR3 is TGCGCCAGCACCGAGACAGGTCCGGGCGCTGAAGCTTTCTTT. Residues: CASTETGPGAEAFF.

The V call is TRBV2, the J call TRBJ2-1; perhaps TRBD2 as D (6 bases). The CDR3 is 10 residues long. Between the trimmed V and J ends, which lost 6 bases and 14 bases, there was a span of 11 bases. Germline CDR1 reads SNHLY; CDR2 reads FYNNEI. The CDR3 is CASSWDLKFF. The CDR3, as DNA: TGTGCCAGCAGCTGGGACTTAAAGTTCTTC.

This chain connects TRBV6-1 to TRBJ2-7; 8 positions match TRBD1. In germline, CDR1 is MNHNS, CDR2 SASEGT. V gave up 7 bases and J gave up 0 bases; unmatched junction bases: 8. The CDR3 runs 15 residues. The CDR3: CASNSGTGLSYEQYF. As DNA, the CDR3 is TGTGCCAGCAACTCCGGGACAGGCCTCTCCTACGAGCAGTACTTC.

The rearrangement links TRBV11-2 to TRBJ2-7; D is uncertain. V was cut by 0 bases and J by 7 bases, with 10 bases left in between. The CDR3 has 13 residues. Germline assignment: CDR1 SGHAT and CDR2 FQNNGV. CDR3 amino acids: CASSLEDPGEQYF. The CDR3 DNA follows: TGTGCCAGCAGCTTAGAGGATCCCGGGGAGCAGTACTTC.

The chain combines TRBV27 with TRBJ2-1, with TRBD1 matching over 7 bases. The CDR3 is made up of 13 amino acids. The V and J ends lost 9 bases and 2 bases, in that order; junction bases with no gene match: 4. In germline, CDR1 is MNHEY, CDR2 SMNVEV (reference sequence). The CDR3 bases are TGTGCCAGTTTAGGGGGCGCCTACAATGAGCAGTTCTTC. It translates to CASLGGAYNEQFF.

Here the CDR3 reads CASSQPGTRYEQYF. The DNA for the CDR3 is TGCGCCAGCAGCCAGCCCGGGACACGGTACGAGCAGTACTTC. This chain connects TRBV4-1 to TRBJ2-7; D is possibly TRBD1 (6 bases). The germline V gene has CDR1 MGHRA and CDR2 YSYEKL. The CDR3 loop spans 14 amino acids. With 3 bases removed from V and 4 bases from J, the gap between germline ends came to 13 bases.

This chain joins TRBV11-2 and TRBJ1-3; 7 bases are shared with TRBD1. Germline V lookup: CDR1 SGHAT, CDR2 FQNNGV. After removal of 6 bases from V and 0 bases from J, the junction contained 14 bases not matched to a gene. CDR3 size: 18 residues. DNA of the CDR3: TGTGCCAGCAGACCAAGCCCGGGACAGAAAGACTCTGGAAACACCATATATTTT. Its protein product is CASRPSPGQKDSGNTIYF.

This chain uses TRBV6-1 with TRBJ2-2; D is uncertain. Trimming left V 1 base short and J 6 bases short, with 9 bases between. Germline lookup yields CDR1 MNHNS and CDR2 SASEGT. The CDR3 loop spans 14 amino acids. Written as DNA, the CDR3 is TGTGCCAGCAGTGAAGAACATTGGTCCGGGGAGCTGTTTTTT. This codes for CASSEEHWSGELFF.

This rearrangement joins TRBV5-1 to TRBJ2-2; D is perhaps TRBD2 (6 bases). Germline values: CDR1 SGHRS, CDR2 YFSETQ. The ends were cut back, 9 bases at V and 9 bases at J, with 21 bases in the middle. This CDR3 contains 14 residues. CDR3 residues: CATKQVAGNRELFF. As DNA, the CDR3 is TGCGCCACAAAGCAAGTGGCGGGGAACCGGGAGCTGTTTTTT.

The chain links TRBV5-1 to TRBJ1-5; possibly TRBD1 for D (5 bases). The CDR3 sequence is 16 residues long. Germline CDR1 and CDR2: SGHRS and YFSETQ. V dropped 1 base and J dropped 0 bases, with 11 bases sitting between them. CDR3 nucleotide sequence: TGCGCCAGCAGCTTGCTCGGGGGAAATAGCAATCAGCCCCAGCATTTT. As protein: CASSLLGGNSNQPQHF.

V gene TRBV5-6 combines with J gene TRBJ2-6; D possibly corresponds to TRBD1 (6 bases). CDR1 SGHDT and CDR2 YYEEEE come from the germline V gene. The V gene lost 4 bases and the J gene lost 0 bases, with 8 bases spanning the gap. This CDR3 comprises 15 residues. CDR3 in amino acids: CASSTTGSGANVLTF. The CDR3 nucleotides are TGTGCCAGCAGCACGACAGGCTCTGGGGCCAACGTCCTGACTTTC.